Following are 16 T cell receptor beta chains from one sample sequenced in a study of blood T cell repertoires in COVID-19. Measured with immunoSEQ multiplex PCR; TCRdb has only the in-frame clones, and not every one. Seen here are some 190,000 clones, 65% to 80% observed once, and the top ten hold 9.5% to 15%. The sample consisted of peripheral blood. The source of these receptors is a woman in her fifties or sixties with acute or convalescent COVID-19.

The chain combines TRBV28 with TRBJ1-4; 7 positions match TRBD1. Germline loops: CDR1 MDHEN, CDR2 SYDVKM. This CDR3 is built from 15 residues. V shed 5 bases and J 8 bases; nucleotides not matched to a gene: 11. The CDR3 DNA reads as TGTGCCAGCAGTACATACAGGGGACGTAAGGAAAAACTGTTTTTT. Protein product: CASSTYRGRKEKLFF.

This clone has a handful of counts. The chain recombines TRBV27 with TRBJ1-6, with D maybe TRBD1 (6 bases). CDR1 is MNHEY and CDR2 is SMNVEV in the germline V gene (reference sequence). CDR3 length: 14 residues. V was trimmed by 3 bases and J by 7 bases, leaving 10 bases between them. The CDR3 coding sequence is TGTGCCAGCAGTTTTAGGGGGACGAATTCACCCCTCCACTTT. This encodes CASSFRGTNSPLHF.

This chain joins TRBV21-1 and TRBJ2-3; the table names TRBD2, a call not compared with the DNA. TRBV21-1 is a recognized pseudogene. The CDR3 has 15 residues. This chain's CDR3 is CASGTRDYDTDTQYF. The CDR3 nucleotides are TGTGCCAGCGGGACCCGGGACTACGACACAGATACGCAGTATTTT.

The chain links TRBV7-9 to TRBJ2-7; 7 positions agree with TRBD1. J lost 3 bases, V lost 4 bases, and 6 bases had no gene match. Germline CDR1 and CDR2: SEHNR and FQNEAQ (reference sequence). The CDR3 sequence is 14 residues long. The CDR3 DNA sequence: TGTGCCAGCAGCTCCTCCGGGACAGTCTACGAGCAGTACTTC. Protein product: CASSSSGTVYEQYF.

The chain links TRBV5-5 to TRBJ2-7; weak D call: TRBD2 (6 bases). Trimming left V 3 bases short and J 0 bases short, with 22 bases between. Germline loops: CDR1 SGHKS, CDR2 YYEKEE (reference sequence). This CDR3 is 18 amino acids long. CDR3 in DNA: TGTGCCAGCAGCTCCGGGCCCGGACCCGGGACTCCCTCCTACGAGCAGTACTTC. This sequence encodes CASSSGPGPGTPSYEQYF.

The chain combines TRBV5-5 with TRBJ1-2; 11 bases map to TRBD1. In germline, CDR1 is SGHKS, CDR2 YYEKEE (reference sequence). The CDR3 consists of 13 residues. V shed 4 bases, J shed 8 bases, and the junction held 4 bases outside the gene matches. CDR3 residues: CASSGQGARGYTF. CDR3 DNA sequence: TGTGCCAGCAGCGGACAGGGGGCAAGGGGCTACACCTTC. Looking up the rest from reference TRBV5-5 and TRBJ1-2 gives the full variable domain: DAGVTQSPTHLIKTRGQQVTLRCSPISGHKSVSWYQQVLGQGPQFIFQYYEKEERGRGNFPDRFSARQFPNYSSELNVNALLLGDSALYLCASSGQGARGYTFGSGTRLTVV.

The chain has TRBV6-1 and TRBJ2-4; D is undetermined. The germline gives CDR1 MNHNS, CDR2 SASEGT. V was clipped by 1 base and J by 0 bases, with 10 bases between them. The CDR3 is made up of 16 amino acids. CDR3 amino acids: CASSEESLRAKNIQYF. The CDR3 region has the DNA TGTGCCAGCAGTGAAGAGTCTCTGAGAGCCAAAAACATTCAGTACTTC.

The DNA of the CDR3 is TGTGCCAGCAGTCTCCATTCGCGGGTGACGCAGTTCTTC. The encoded protein is CASSLHSRVTQFF. The gene calls are TRBV6-5 and TRBJ2-1, with D perhaps TRBD2 (5 bases). This CDR3 comprises 13 residues. The V and J ends lost 5 bases and 12 bases respectively, with 17 bases between them. CDR1 and CDR2 from the germline V gene are MNHEY and SVGAGI.

The CDR3 DNA follows: TGTGCCAGCAGCTTAGCGCGTAATACCTACGAGCAGTACTTC. Its translation: CASSLARNTYEQYF. The rearrangement links TRBV7-2 to TRBJ2-7; the D is unclear. The V gene lost 0 bases and the J gene lost 2 bases, with 8 bases spanning the gap. The CDR3 loop spans 14 amino acids. Germline V gene lookup returns CDR1 SGHTA and CDR2 FQGNSA.

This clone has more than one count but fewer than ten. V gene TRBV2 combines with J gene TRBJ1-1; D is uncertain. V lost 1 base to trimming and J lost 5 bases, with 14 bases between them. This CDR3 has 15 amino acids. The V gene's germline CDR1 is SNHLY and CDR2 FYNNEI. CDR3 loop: CASSEVAGPVTEAFF. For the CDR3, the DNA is TGTGCCAGCAGTGAAGTGGCAGGTCCCGTGACTGAAGCTTTCTTT.

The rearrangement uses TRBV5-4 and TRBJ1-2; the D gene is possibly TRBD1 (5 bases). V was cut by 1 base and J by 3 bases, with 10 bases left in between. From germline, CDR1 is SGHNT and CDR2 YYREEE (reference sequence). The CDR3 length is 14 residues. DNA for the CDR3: TGTGCCAGCAGCTTGAATCAGGGCTACTATGGCTACACCTTC. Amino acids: CASSLNQGYYGYTF. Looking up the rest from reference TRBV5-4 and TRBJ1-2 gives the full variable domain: ETGVTQSPTHLIKTRGQQVTLRCSSQSGHNTVSWYQQALGQGPQFIFQYYREEENGRGNFPPRFSGLQFPNYSSELNVNALELDDSALYLCASSLNQGYYGYTFGSGTRLTVV.

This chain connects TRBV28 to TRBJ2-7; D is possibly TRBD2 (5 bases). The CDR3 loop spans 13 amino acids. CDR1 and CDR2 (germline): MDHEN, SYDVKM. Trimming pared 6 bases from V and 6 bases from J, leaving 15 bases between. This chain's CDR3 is CASRRRAEGEQYF. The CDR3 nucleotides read TGTGCCAGCAGGCGCCGGGCCGAGGGCGAGCAGTACTTC.

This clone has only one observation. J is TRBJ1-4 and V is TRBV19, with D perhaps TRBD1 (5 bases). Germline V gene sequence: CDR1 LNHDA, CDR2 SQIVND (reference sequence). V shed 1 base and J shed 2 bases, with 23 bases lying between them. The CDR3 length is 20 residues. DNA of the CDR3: TGTGCCAGTAGTATAGTCTCGCAGGGACTTCGGGTTACGACTAATGAAAAACTGTTTTTT. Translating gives CASSIVSQGLRVTTNEKLFF.

This chain's CDR3 is CASSFKTGATEAFF. DNA of the CDR3: TGTGCCAGCAGCTTTAAGACTGGGGCCACTGAAGCTTTCTTT. The chain carries TRBV7-2 and TRBJ1-1; D is possibly TRBD1 (5 bases). CDR3 length equals 14 residues. V shed 3 bases and J shed 4 bases, with 12 bases lying between them. Germline V CDR1 and CDR2: SGHTA, FQGNSA.

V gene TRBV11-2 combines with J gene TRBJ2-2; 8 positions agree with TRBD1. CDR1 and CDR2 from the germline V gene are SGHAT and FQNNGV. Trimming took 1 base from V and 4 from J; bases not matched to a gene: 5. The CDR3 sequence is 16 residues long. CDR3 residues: CASSLGGQGFTGELFF. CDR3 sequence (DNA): TGTGCCAGCAGCTTAGGCGGACAGGGATTCACCGGGGAGCTGTTTTTT. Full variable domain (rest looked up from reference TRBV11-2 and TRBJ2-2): EAGVAQSPRYKIIEKRQSVAFWCNPISGHATLYWYQQILGQGPKLLIQFQNNGVVDDSQLPKDRFSAERLKGVDSTLKIQPAKLEDSAVYLCASSLGGQGFTGELFFGEGSRLTVL.

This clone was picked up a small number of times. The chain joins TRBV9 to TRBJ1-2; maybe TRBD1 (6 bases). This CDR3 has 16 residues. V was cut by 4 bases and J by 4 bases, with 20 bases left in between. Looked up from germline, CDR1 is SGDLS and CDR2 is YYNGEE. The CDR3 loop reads CASSPTGQWGAYGYTF. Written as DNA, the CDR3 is TGTGCCAGCAGCCCGACCGGACAGTGGGGCGCCTATGGCTACACCTTC.